Reported below is one TCR beta chain. Antigen unknown. These data originate in a study of vaccination and CD4 T cells after COVID-19. At the level of the study: Ranging from 14 to 241, the interval between dose two and post-vaccine sampling had a median of approximately 67 days.

The treatment is: approximately nine-day PBMC culture with coronavirus spike peptide pools or control peptides (ViraFEST assay). Sequence data for DNA of cultured CD4+ T cells were generated by the Oncomine TCR Beta short-read assay. TCRdb re-derived calls from the PCR reads in MiXCR, one entry per CDR3 protein. The profile covers over 9,500 distinct CDR3 sequences, with 40% to 50% appearing a single time and about a third taken by the ten largest. The V end lost 5 bases, the J end lost 5 bases, and 13 bases lay between the germline ends. The length of the CDR3 is 14 residues. Looked up from germline, CDR1 is LNHDA and CDR2 is SQIVND (reference sequence).

Source material: CD4+ T cells from blood, cultured in vitro. The genes are TRBV19 and TRBJ2-1; D is undetermined. The sequence came from a human donor who had recovered from COVID-19. The CDR3 DNA follows: TGTGCCAGTAGTCTCCCTTGGAGCCACAATGAGCAGTTCTTC. Translated: CASSLPWSHNEQFF.